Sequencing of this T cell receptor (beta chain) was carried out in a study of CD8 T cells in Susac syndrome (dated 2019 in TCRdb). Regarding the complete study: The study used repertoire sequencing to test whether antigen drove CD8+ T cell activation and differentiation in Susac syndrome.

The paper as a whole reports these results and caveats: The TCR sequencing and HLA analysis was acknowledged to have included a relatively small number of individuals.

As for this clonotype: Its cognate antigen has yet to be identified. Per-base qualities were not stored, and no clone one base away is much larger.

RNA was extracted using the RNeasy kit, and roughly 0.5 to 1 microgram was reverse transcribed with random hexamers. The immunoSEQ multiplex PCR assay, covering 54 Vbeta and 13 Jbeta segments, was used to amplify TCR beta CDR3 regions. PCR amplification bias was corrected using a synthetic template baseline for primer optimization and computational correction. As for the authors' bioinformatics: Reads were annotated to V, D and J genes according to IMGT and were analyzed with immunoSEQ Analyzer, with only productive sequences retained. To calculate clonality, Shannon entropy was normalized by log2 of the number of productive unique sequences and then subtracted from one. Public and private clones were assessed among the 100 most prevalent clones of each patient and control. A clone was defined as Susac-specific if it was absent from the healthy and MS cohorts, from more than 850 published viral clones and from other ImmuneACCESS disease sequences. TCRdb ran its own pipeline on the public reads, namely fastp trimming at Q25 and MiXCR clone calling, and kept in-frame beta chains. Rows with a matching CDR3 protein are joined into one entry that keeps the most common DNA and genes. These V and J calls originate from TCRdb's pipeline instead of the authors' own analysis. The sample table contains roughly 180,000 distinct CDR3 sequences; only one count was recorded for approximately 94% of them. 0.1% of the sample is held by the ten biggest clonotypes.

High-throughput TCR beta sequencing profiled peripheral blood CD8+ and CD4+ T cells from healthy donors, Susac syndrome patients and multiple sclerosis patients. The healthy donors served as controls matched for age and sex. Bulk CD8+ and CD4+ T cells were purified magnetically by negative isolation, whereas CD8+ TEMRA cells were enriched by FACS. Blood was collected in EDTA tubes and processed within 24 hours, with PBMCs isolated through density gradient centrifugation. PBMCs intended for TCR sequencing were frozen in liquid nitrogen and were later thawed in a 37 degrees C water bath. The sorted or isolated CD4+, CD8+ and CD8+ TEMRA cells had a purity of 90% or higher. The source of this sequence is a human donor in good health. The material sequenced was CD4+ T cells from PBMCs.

The DNA sequence is TGTGCCAGCAGCCAAGAGGGACTAGCGGGAGCACATGAGCAGTTCTTC. Protein translation: CASSQEGLAGAHEQFF. This chain is built from TRBV3-1 and TRBJ2-1, and TRBD2 matches 14 of the central bases. Compared with germline, V lacks 0 bases and J lacks 8 bases; bases without a gene match: 3. The CDR3 starts with the cysteine, ends with the phenylalanine, and has 16 residues. Only the CDR3 DNA stays, 48 bases, in frame from base 1. CDR1 and CDR2 are read off the germline V gene (reference sequence) as LGHDT and YNNKEL.